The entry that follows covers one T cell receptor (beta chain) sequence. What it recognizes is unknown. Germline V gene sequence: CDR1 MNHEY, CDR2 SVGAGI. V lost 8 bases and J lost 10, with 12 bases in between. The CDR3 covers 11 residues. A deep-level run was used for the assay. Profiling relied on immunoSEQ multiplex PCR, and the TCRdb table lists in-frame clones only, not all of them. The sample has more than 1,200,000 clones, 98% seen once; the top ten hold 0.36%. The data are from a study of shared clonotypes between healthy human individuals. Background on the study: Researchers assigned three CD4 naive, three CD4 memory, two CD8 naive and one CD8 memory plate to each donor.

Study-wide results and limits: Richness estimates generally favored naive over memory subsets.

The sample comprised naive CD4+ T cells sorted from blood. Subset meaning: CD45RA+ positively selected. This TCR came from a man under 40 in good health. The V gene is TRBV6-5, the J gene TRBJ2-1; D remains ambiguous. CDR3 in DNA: TGTGCCAGCGAAGACGTGGGAGAGCAGTTCTTC. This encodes CASEDVGEQFF.